A single sample gave rise to the 5 T cell receptor beta chains below, sequenced in a study of T-cell reconstitution after alpha-beta-depleted transplantation in children. A TCRbeta library incorporating unique molecular identifiers was prepared. TCRdb reprocessed the PCR reads via MiXCR and lists one record per CDR3 protein. The data contain fewer than 95,000 distinct CDR3 sequences, 9.5% to 15% of them singletons. Sequencing used PBMCs from the stem cell graft donor, obtained from the stem cell graft. These receptors were obtained from a human donor who donated a stem cell graft to a child with inherited bone marrow failure.

The V call is TRBV2, the J call TRBJ2-7, with D possibly TRBD1 on 6 matching bases. CDR3 size: 13 residues. Germline V lookup: CDR1 SNHLY, CDR2 FYNNEI. The V end was cut by 0 bases, the J end by 6 bases, with 9 bases between. The CDR3 reads CASSEARGGEQYF. As DNA, the CDR3 is TGTGCCAGCAGTGAAGCGCGAGGGGGCGAGCAGTACTTC. The whole variable domain, remainder taken from reference TRBV2 and TRBJ2-7, is EPEVTQTPSHQVTQMGQEVILRCVPISNHLYFYWYRQILGQKVEFLVSFYNNEISEKSEIFDDQFSVERPDGSNFTLKIRSTKLEDSAMYFCASSEARGGEQYFGPGTRLTVT.

This clonotype was recorded at least ten times. The chain is built from TRBV14 and TRBJ1-1, with D perhaps TRBD1 (5 bases). CDR1 and CDR2 (germline): SGHDN, FVKESK. This CDR3 region has 13 residues. Trimming removed 0 bases at V and 9 bases at J, with 11 bases between. The CDR3 protein is CASSQDRQNKAFF. The CDR3 coding sequence is TGTGCCAGCAGCCAAGACCGACAGAATAAAGCTTTCTTT.

In its sample, this clonotype was seen many times. This rearrangement joins TRBV9 to TRBJ2-5, with D possibly being TRBD2 (6 bases). This CDR3 is built from 16 residues. From germline, CDR1 is SGDLS and CDR2 YYNGEE. V shed 4 bases and J shed 2 bases, with 18 bases lying between them. The CDR3 reads CASSPTISGRQETQYF. The CDR3 DNA reads as TGTGCCAGCAGCCCTACCATAAGCGGGCGACAAGAGACCCAGTACTTC.

In its sample, this clonotype was seen many times. The chain is built from TRBV5-1 and TRBJ1-1; TRBD1 is a possible D gene (6 bases). Trimming took off 0 bases at V and 3 bases at J, with 9 bases between the two ends. This CDR3 region has 14 residues. Germline loops: CDR1 SGHRS, CDR2 YFSETQ. CDR3 sequence: CASSLEGVYTEAFF. The DNA for the CDR3 is TGCGCCAGCAGCTTGGAGGGGGTTTACACTGAAGCTTTCTTT.

This clonotype appeared many times. This rearrangement joins TRBV9 to TRBJ2-3, with D maybe TRBD2 (5 bases). Germline V CDR1 and CDR2: SGDLS, YYNGEE. V was shortened by 2 bases and J by 2 bases, with 12 bases between the two germline ends. CDR3 length: 15 residues. The CDR3 DNA is TGTGCCAGCAGCGTTACGGGGTTTCACACAGATACGCAGTATTTT. It is translated as CASSVTGFHTDTQYF.